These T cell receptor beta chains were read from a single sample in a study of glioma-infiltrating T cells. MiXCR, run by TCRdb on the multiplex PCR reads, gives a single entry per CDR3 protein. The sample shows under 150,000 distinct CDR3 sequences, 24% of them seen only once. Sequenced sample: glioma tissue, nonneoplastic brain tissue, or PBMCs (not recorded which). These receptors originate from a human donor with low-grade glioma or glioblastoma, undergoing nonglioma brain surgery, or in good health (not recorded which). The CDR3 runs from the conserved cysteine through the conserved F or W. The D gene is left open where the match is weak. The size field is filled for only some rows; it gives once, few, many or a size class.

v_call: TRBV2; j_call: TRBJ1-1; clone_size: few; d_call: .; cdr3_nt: TGTGCCAGCAGTTTTCAGGGTCCCCCCGCCACTGAAGCTTTCTTT; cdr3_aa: CASSFQGPPATEAFF
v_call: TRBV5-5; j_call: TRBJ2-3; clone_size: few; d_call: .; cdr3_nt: TGTGCCAGCAGCTTGATGGGAGAACCTAGCACAGATACGCAGTATTTT; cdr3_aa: CASSLMGEPSTDTQYF
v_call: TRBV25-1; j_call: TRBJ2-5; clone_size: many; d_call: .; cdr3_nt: TGTGCCAGCAGTGAATTGGGCTTTTCTGGAGAGACCCAGTACTTC; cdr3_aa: CASSELGFSGETQYF
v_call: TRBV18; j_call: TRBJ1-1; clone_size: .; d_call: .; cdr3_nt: TGTGCCAGCTCACCGGCAGTCCACACTGAAGCTTTCTTT; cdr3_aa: CASSPAVHTEAFF
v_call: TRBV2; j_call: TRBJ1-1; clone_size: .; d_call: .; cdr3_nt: TGTGCCAGCAGTACCCCTGAAGGGGGGAACACTGAAGCTTTCTTT; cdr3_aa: CASSTPEGGNTEAFF
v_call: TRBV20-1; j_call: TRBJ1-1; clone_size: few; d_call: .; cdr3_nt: TGCAGTGCAGGGAGGGGCACCTTAGAAGCTTTCTTT; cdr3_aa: CSAGRGTLEAFF
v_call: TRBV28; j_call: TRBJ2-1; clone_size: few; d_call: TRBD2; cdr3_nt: TGTGCCAGCAAAAATCTAGCGGGGTACAACAATGAGCAGTTCTTC; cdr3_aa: CASKNLAGYNNEQFF
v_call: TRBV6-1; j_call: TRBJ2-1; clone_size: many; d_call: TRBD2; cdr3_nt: TGTGCCAGCAGTCGGACTAGCGGGGGCCAGGATGAGCAGTTCTTC; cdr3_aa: CASSRTSGGQDEQFF
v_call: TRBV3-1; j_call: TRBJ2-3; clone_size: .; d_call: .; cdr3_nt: TGTGCCAGCAGTGAGGACCCTCGCGATACGCAGTATTTT; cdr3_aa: CASSEDPRDTQYF
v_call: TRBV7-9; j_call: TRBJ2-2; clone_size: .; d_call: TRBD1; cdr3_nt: TGTGCCAGCAGCTTGACAGGGTTCTCCGGGGAGCTGTTTTTT; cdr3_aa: CASSLTGFSGELFF
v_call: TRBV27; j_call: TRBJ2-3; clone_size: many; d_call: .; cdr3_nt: TGTGCCAGCAGCCCGAGGACAGATACGCAGTATTTT; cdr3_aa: CASSPRTDTQYF
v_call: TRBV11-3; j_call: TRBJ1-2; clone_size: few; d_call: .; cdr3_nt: TGTGCCAGCAGCTCTACGTTCGGCTACACCTTC; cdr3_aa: CASSSTFGYTF
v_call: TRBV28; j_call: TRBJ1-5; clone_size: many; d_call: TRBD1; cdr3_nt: TGTGCCAGCAGTTTGGAGGACAGGGGGTACCAGCCCCAGCATTTT; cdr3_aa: CASSLEDRGYQPQHF
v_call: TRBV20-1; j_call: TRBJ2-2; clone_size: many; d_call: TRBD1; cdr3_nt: TGCAGTGCTAGCAGGGGGCCGGGGGAGCTGTTTTTT; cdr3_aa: CSASRGPGELFF
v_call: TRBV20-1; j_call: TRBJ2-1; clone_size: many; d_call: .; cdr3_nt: TGCAGTGCTAGAGATGTCTCTAGAGGCGATGAGCAGTTCTTC; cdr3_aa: CSARDVSRGDEQFF
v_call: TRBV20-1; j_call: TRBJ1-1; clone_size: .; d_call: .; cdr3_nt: TGCAGTGCTAGGCCAGACCCGAACACTGAAGCTTTCTTT; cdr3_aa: CSARPDPNTEAFF
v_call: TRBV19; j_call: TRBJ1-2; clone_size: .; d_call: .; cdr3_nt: TGTGCCAGTAGTCAGCAGCAGGCGGGGAGGGACCATGGCTACACCTTC; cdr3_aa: CASSQQQAGRDHGYTF
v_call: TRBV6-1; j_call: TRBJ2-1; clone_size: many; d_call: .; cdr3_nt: TGTGCCAGCACTGCTATGCCCCAGGGCAATGAGCAGTTCTTC; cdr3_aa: CASTAMPQGNEQFF
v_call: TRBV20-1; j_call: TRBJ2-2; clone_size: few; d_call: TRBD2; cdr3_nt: TGCAGTGCCCCAGGACAGCGGGGGGTTCCCGGGGAGCTGTTTTTT; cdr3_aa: CSAPGQRGVPGELFF
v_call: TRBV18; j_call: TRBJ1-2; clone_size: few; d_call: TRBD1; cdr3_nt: TGTGCCAGCTCACCCGGGACAGGGGACGCCCCAGGCTATGGCTACACCTTC; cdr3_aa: CASSPGTGDAPGYGYTF
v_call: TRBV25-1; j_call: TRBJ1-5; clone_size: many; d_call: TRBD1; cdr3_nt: TGTGCCAGCAGTGGACAGGGGCAGCCCCAGCATTTT; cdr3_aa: CASSGQGQPQHF
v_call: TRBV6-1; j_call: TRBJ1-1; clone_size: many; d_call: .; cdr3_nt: TGTGCCAGCGGACAATCGAACACTGAAGCTTTCTTT; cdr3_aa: CASGQSNTEAFF
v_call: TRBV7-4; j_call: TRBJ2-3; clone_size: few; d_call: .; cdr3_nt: TGTGCCAGCAGCTTAAAAGGGGGGGTCACAGATACGCAGTATTTT; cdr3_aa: CASSLKGGVTDTQYF
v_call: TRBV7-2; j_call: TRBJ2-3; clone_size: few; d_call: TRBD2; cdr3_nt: TGTGCCAGCCACCGCCGAGCGGGGGGCCCAGATACGCAGTATTTT; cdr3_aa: CASHRRAGGPDTQYF
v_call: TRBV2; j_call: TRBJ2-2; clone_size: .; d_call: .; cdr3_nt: TGTGCCAGCAGTGTAGAGCGGACGAACACCGGGGAGCTGTTTTTT; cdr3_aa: CASSVERTNTGELFF
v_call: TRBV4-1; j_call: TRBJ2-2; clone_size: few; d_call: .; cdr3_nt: TGCGCCAGCAGCCCCATCCAGGGGAGACACACCGGGGAGCTGTTTTTT; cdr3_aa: CASSPIQGRHTGELFF
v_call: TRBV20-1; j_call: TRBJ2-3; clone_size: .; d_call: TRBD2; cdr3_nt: TGCAGTGCTAGTTCCCCGCCCGGCGGGGGTACAGATACGCAGTATTTT; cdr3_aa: CSASSPPGGGTDTQYF
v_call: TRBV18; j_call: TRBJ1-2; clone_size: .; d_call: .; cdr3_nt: TGTGCCAGCTCACCAGGTGTGAGGGGTGGCTACACCTTC; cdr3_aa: CASSPGVRGGYTF
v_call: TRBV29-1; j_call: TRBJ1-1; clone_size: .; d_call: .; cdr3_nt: TGCAGCTGTTTCGATTACAATGAGCAGTTCTTT; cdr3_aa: CSCFDYNEQFF
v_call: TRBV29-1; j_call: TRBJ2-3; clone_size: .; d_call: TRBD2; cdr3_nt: TGCAGCGACCATAGCGGGGGATCTGATACGCAGTATTTT; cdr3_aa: CSDHSGGSDTQYF
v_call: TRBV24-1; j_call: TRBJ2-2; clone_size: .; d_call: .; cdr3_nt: TGTGCCACCAAGTACTTGGGGGAGCTGTTTTTT; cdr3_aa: CATKYLGELFF
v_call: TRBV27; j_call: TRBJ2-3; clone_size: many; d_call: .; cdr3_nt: TGTGCCAGCAAGTCGGAGGGACTCCTAAACACAGATACGCAGTATTTT; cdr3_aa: CASKSEGLLNTDTQYF
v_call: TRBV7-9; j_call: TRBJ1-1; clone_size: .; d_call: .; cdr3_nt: TGTGCCAGCAGCGTAGACTTAGGGGTCACTGAAGCTTTCTTT; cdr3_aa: CASSVDLGVTEAFF
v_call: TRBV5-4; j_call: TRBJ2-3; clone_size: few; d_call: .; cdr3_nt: TGTGCCAGCAGTCGGGACCAAGGTACAGATACGCAGTATTTT; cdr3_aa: CASSRDQGTDTQYF
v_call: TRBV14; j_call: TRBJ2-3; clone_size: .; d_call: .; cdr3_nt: TGTGCCAGCAGCCAAGACCTCCGCGAGGGTCCCGGCACAGATACGCAGTATTTT; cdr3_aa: CASSQDLREGPGTDTQYF
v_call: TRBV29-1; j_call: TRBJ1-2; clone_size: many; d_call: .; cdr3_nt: TGCAGCGTCCAGAGTAACTATGGCTACACCTTC; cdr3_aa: CSVQSNYGYTF
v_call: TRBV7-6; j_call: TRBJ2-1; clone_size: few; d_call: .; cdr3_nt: TGTGCCAACAGCCCTACCCAGTTCTTC; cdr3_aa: CANSPTQFF
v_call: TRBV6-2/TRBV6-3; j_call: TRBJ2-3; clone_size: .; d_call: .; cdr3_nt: TGTGCCAGCAGTTACGATATTGGCCTGACAGCCGATACGCAGTATTTT; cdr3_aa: CASSYDIGLTADTQYF
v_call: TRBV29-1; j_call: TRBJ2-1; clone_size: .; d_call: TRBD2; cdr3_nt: TGCAGCGTAGGGGAGGGCCATGAGCAGTTCTTC; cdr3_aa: CSVGEGHEQFF
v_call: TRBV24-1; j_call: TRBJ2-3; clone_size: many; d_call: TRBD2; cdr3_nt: TGTGCCACCAGTGATCTTGGGGGGCTAGCGGGGGAAATGAGCACAGATACGCAGTATTTT; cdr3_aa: CATSDLGGLAGEMSTDTQYF
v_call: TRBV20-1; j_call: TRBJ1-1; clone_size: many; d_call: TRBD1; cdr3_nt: TGCAGTGCTAGAGACTTTACGGACAGGAGGAACACTGAAGCTTTCTTT; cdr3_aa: CSARDFTDRRNTEAFF
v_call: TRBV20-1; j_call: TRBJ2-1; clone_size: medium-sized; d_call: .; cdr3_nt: TGCAGTGCCCCACGGGACACGTACAATGAGCAGTTCTTC; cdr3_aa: CSAPRDTYNEQFF
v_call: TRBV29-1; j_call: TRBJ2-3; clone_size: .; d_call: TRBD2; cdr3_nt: TGCAGTACGGGACTAGCCACAGATACGCAGTATTTT; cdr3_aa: CSTGLATDTQYF
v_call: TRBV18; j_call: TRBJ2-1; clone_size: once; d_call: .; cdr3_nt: TGTGCCAGCTCCCCACCGGGTGGGCAGTTCTTC; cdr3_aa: CASSPPGGQFF
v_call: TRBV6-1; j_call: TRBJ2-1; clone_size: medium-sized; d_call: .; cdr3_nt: TGTGCCAGCGGTATCTACGGGCAGTTCTTC; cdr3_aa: CASGIYGQFF
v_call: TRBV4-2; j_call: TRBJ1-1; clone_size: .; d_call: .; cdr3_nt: TGTGCCAGCAGCCAAGTGGAGGCGGGGCATTCCGAAGCTTTCTTT; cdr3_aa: CASSQVEAGHSEAFF
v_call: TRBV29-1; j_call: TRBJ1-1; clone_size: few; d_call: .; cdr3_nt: TGCAGCGTTACGACAGGCGAAGCTTTCTTT; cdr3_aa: CSVTTGEAFF
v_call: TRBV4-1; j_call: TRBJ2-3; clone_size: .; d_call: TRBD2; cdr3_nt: TGCGCCAGCAGCCCCTTCGGACTAGCGGGCAGCACAGATACGCAGTATTTT; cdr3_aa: CASSPFGLAGSTDTQYF
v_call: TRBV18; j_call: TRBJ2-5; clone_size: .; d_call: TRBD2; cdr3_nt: TGTGCCAGCTCGCCTGATCTGACTAGCGGGCGGTTAATGGAGACCCAGTACTTC; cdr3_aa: CASSPDLTSGRLMETQYF
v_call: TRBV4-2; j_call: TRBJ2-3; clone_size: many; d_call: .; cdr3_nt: TGTGCCAGCAGCCAAGTAGGAGATACGCAGTATTTT; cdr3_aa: CASSQVGDTQYF